One and the same sample provided the 3 T cell receptor beta chains below, sequenced in a study of radiotherapy plus CTLA-4 blockade in lung cancer. This table comes from immunoSEQ multiplex PCR, and its TCRdb copy is limited to in-frame clones, with some not included. The sample lists under 100,000 clones; approximately 80% were seen once. The material sequenced was peripheral blood, taken from a patient treated with radiotherapy plus ipilimumab. All receptors come from a human donor with non-small cell lung cancer that progressed on radiotherapy plus ipilimumab.

This sequence joins TRBV4-1 and TRBJ2-7, with D perhaps TRBD2 (5 bases). There are 14 residues in the CDR3. Germline values: CDR1 MGHRA, CDR2 YSYEKL. The V end was cut by 3 bases, the J end by 1 base, with 10 bases between. The CDR3 DNA follows: TGCGCCAGCAGCCACCGAGCGGAGTCCTACGAGCAGTACTTC. Its protein product is CASSHRAESYEQYF.

The V call is TRBV4-2, the J call TRBJ2-1, with a possible D match to TRBD2 (7 bases). V was pared by 0 bases and J by 8 bases, with 20 bases between. Germline V gives CDR1 LGHNA, CDR2 YNFKEQ. The CDR3 contains 17 residues. The CDR3 is CASSQDQKGGGFYEQFF. In DNA, the CDR3 is TGTGCCAGCAGCCAAGATCAAAAGGGGGGGGGCTTCTATGAGCAGTTCTTC.

The chain uses TRBV2 and TRBJ1-1; 7 bases map to TRBD1. Germline loops: CDR1 SNHLY, CDR2 FYNNEI. V trimming: 7 bases; J trimming: 5 bases; junction bases outside the gene matches: 7. The CDR3 contains 13 residues. CDR3 DNA: TGTGCCAGCAAATTCACAGGGGTTACTGAAGCTTTCTTT. It yields the protein CASKFTGVTEAFF.